This is a list of T cell receptor beta chains from one sample in a study of post-analysis software for immune sequencing data. TCRdb reprocessed the PCR reads with MiXCR, giving one entry per CDR3 protein. This table has fewer than 600,000 distinct CDR3 sequences, roughly 46% appearing once. Sequencing was carried out using blood. The receptors were gathered from a girl aged 10 to 17 with multiple sclerosis. Both conserved end residues are part of each CDR3. A D gene is named only where the DNA matches it firmly.

>TRBV20-1|TRBJ2-1|-
CSAETSLPYNEQFF
>TRBV29-1|TRBJ2-3|TRBD1
CSGDGTGGDTQYF
>TRBV20-1|TRBJ2-1|TRBD2
CSASVPGLASYNEQFF
>TRBV5-1|-|-
CASVEDGTVTGEQYF
>TRBV5-5|TRBJ2-7|TRBD2
CASRQLAGVPNEQYF
>TRBV20-1|TRBJ1-2|TRBD1
CSAITGTDYGYTF
>TRBV10-2|TRBJ2-5|-
CASSEGALGPQETQYF
>TRBV7-2|TRBJ2-7|TRBD2
CASRSSGSEQYF
>TRBV5-1|TRBJ2-1|TRBD2
CASSYLGLASFNNEQFF
>TRBV6-6|-|-
CASSYSVGSCEQYF
>TRBV20-1|TRBJ2-7|TRBD2
CSAVGLAGGITYEQYF
>TRBV12-3/TRBV12-4|TRBJ2-1|TRBD1
CASSLWDRTSNEQFF
>TRBV5-1|TRBJ2-7|-
CASSFRGRSYEQYF
>TRBV29-1|TRBJ2-7|-
CSGTGRESYEQYF
>TRBV29-1|TRBJ2-3|-
CSATGSEDTQYF
>TRBV27|TRBJ1-2|-
CASSPRGGGRYGYTF
>TRBV4-1|TRBJ1-2|-
CASSQGPGDGYTF
>TRBV24-1|TRBJ2-5|TRBD1
CATKGQVEETQYF
>TRBV20-1|TRBJ2-1|-
CSAPRAQYNEQFF
>TRBV12-3/TRBV12-4|TRBJ1-2|TRBD1
CASSSGTDFNYGYTF
>TRBV20-1|TRBJ2-5|-
CSARGVRETQYF
>TRBV29-1|TRBJ1-1|-
CSASGDLNTEAFF
>TRBV7-2|TRBJ2-2|-
CASSLPPGAVRELFF
>TRBV12-3/TRBV12-4|TRBJ1-1|-
CASSLVTGPQNTEAFF
>TRBV12-3/TRBV12-4|TRBJ2-1|TRBD2
CASSLTSGRTEQFF
>TRBV20-1|TRBJ2-3|TRBD1
CSARADRGRGDTQYF
>TRBV7-9|TRBJ2-1|-
CASSQDSNEQFF
>TRBV5-1|TRBJ2-3|-
CASSWDRPTDTQYF
>TRBV9|TRBJ2-1|-
CASSGAPGTQRYNEQFF
>TRBV20-1|TRBJ2-5|TRBD2
CSARVAGGQYQETQYF